These T cell receptor beta chains were read from a single sample in a study of OX40 agonist ivuxolimab in advanced cancers. The assay was immunoSEQ multiplex PCR, and TCRdb's table has in-frame clones only and misses some. The sample shows 65,000 to 80,000 clones, roughly nine tenths of them seen only once. The sample consisted of CD4+ or CD8+ T cells sorted from blood, taken in a trial of the OX40 agonist ivuxolimab. These receptors all come from an adult with an advanced solid tumor such as melanoma, head and neck, liver or kidney cancer. Each CDR3 is given with its conserved first and last residue. The order of the fields is D gene, J gene, clone size, V gene, CDR3 protein, CDR3 DNA. D genes are given only for firm matches. Clone size is given for some rows only: seen once, a few or many times, or a class if the clone is expanded.

. TRBJ2-6 once TRBV28 CASSPRDPIAYHSGANVLTF TGTGCCAGCAGTCCGCGCGACCCTATAGCGTACCACTCTGGGGCCAACGTCCTGACTTTC
. TRBJ2-1 . TRBV30 CAWSVPGSDNEQFF TGTGCCTGGAGTGTACCCGGGTCAGACAATGAGCAGTTCTTC
. TRBJ1-2 . TRBV5-4 CASSAQDGYYGYTF TGTGCCAGCAGCGCCCAGGACGGATACTATGGCTACACCTTC
. TRBJ1-2 . TRBV6-6 CASSYSGAGGYTF TGTGCCAGCAGTTACTCGGGGGCAGGAGGCTACACCTTC
. TRBJ1-3 . TRBV10-3 CAISGVGSSGNTIYF TGTGCCATCAGTGGGGTAGGGAGCTCTGGAAACACCATATATTTT
. TRBJ2-5 . TRBV6-5 CASSLGQGHQETQYF TGTGCCAGCAGCTTAGGTCAGGGGCACCAAGAGACCCAGTACTTC
. TRBJ2-2 . TRBV28 CASSLDTTNTGELFF TGTGCCAGCAGTTTGGACACGACGAACACCGGGGAGCTGTTTTTT
. TRBJ2-7 once TRBV7-3 CASSPPGTPYEQYF TGTGCCAGCAGCCCTCCAGGGACCCCCTACGAGCAGTACTTC
TRBD2 TRBJ2-7 once TRBV7-3 CASSPGTSGYEQYF TGTGCCAGCAGCCCCGGGACTAGCGGCTACGAGCAGTACTTC
TRBD1 TRBJ1-3 . TRBV28 CASSFLQGGPGNTIYF TGTGCCAGCAGTTTCCTTCAGGGGGGACCTGGAAACACCATATATTTT
. TRBJ2-5 . TRBV4-1 CASSQDRHAGQETQYF TGCGCCAGCAGCCAAGATCGGCACGCTGGGCAAGAGACCCAGTACTTC
TRBD1 TRBJ1-2 once TRBV6-5 CASGRTGGYGYTF TGTGCCAGCGGGAGGACAGGGGGCTATGGCTACACCTTC
. TRBJ2-3 . TRBV27 CASSPRGQNADTQYF TGTGCCAGCAGTCCCCGGGGTCAGAACGCAGATACGCAGTATTTT
. TRBJ1-5 . TRBV6-6 CASSRTGLGNQPQHF TGTGCCAGCAGCCGAACAGGTCTCGGCAATCAGCCCCAGCATTTT
. TRBJ1-1 . TRBV7-2 CASSLFSLNTEAFF TGTGCCAGCAGCTTGTTTTCCCTGAACACTGAAGCTTTCTTT
TRBD2 TRBJ2-2 . TRBV9 CASSVVSSGANTGELFF TGTGCCAGCAGCGTAGTCTCTAGCGGGGCGAACACCGGGGAGCTGTTTTTT
. TRBJ1-1 . TRBV6-4 CASSAGGEGEAFF TGTGCCAGCAGTGCGGGCGGGGAGGGTGAAGCTTTCTTT
TRBD1 TRBJ1-3 . TRBV28 CASSLVAGGSGNTIYF TGTGCCAGCAGTTTAGTGGCAGGGGGCTCTGGAAACACCATATATTTT
. TRBJ2-4 . TRBV19 CASSIYRPLLAKNIQYF TGTGCCAGTAGTATATATCGGCCGCTCCTAGCCAAAAACATTCAGTACTTC
. TRBJ1-1 . TRBV5-4 CASSLLGNTEAFF TGTGCCAGCAGCTTATTAGGGAACACTGAAGCTTTCTTT